These T cell receptor beta chains were read from a single sample in a study of a mutant IDH1 vaccine in newly diagnosed glioma. Generated by immunoSEQ multiplex PCR, the TCRdb table keeps only in-frame clones and is missing some. The sample includes around 30,000 clones, just under 90% of them seen just once. No antigens are known for them. The material was PBMCs, obtained from a glioma patient whose treatment included an IDH1 peptide vaccine. The origin of the receptors is a woman aged 25-40 years with glioma. CDR3s include the opening cysteine and the closing phenylalanine or tryptophan. D genes are given only for firm matches. For some rows the clone size is stated as once, few or many, or as a class when expanded; others skip it.

>NA|NA|TRBJ1-2|TRBV7-2
TGTGCCAGCAGCTTAACGGGGCGGTCAGATGGCTACACCTTC
CASSLTGRSDGYTF
>NA|NA|TRBJ2-7|TRBV15
TGTGCCACCAGCAGCGGAGGGCGGGATTCCTACGAGCAGTACTTC
CATSSGGRDSYEQYF
>TRBD1|NA|TRBJ1-1|TRBV7-2
TGTGCCAGCAGCCCCTCCCGGGACAGGGGCGAAGCTTTCTTT
CASSPSRDRGEAFF
>NA|NA|TRBJ1-1|TRBV27
TGTGCCAGCAGTTTATTGAGGGGCGACACTGAAGCTTTCTTT
CASSLLRGDTEAFF
>TRBD1|once|TRBJ2-7|TRBV27
TGTGCCAGCAGACCGGACAGGGAGATCTACGAGCAGTACTTC
CASRPDREIYEQYF
>TRBD2|medium-sized|TRBJ2-7|TRBV6-5
TGTGCCAGCAGTTACGGGTCAGGGAGGGACGAGCAGTACTTC
CASSYGSGRDEQYF
>NA|NA|TRBJ2-1|TRBV4-3
TGCGCCAGCAGCCAAGATGGGTGGAATGAGCAGTTCTTC
CASSQDGWNEQFF
>TRBD2|NA|TRBJ2-4|TRBV7-2
TGTGCCAGCAGCTTAGCCGGGACTAGCGGGGGGGCGAGTAGGGACATTCAGTACTTC
CASSLAGTSGGASRDIQYF
>NA|NA|TRBJ1-2|TRBV4-3
TGCGCCAGCAGCCAAGATCGGGGTTTTGGTGAAGTAGGCTATGGCTACACCTTC
CASSQDRGFGEVGYGYTF
>NA|NA|TRBJ1-3|TRBV5-4
TGTGCGCTGGGGGGCAACTCTGGAAACACCATATATTTT
CALGGNSGNTIYF
>NA|few|TRBJ2-3|TRBV5-1
TGCGCCAGCAGCTCCCGATGGGGGGCGAGCACAGATACGCAGTATTTT
CASSSRWGASTDTQYF
>NA|NA|TRBJ2-3|TRBV29-1
TGCAGCGTTGAGGGGTCGTTGCCGCAGTATTTT
CSVEGSLPQYF
>TRBD1|NA|TRBJ1-6|TRBV5-8
TGTGCCAGCAGCCCCCGGGACAGGGGGAATTCACCCCTCCACTTT
CASSPRDRGNSPLHF
>TRBD1|NA|TRBJ1-5|TRBV7-7
TGTGCCAGCAGCTTCCTCCCCACGGCAGGGGGCAGTCAGCCCCAGCATTTT
CASSFLPTAGGSQPQHF
>NA|NA|TRBJ1-1|TRBV29-1
TGCAGCGTTGAAGGAGGCGGGAGGCAGCTGAACACTGAAGCTTTCTTT
CSVEGGGRQLNTEAFF
>TRBD2|NA|TRBJ2-3|TRBV5-4
TGTGCCAGCAGCCTCGGGACTAGCGGGGGGGTTACAGATACGCAGTATTTT
CASSLGTSGGVTDTQYF
>NA|NA|TRBJ1-2|TRBV7-9
TGTGCCAGCAGCTTGTTCCCGACTTCGGGATATGGCTACACCTTC
CASSLFPTSGYGYTF
>NA|NA|TRBJ2-3|TRBV5-1
TGCGCCAGCAGCTTCGGCGGGGCGGAAGGGGCGCAGTATTTT
CASSFGGAEGAQYF
>NA|NA|TRBJ2-5|TRBV30
TGTGCCTGGAGTGTCGTGGGGGCCAGGGAGACCCAGTACTTC
CAWSVVGARETQYF
>NA|once|TRBJ2-7|TRBV5-4
TGTGCCAGCAGTCAGTACTCGGGGAACGAGCAGTACTTC
CASSQYSGNEQYF
>TRBD1|NA|TRBJ1-1|TRBV5-6
TGTGCCAGCAGGCCGGGACAGGCGATGACTGAAGCTTTCTTT
CASRPGQAMTEAFF
>TRBD1|NA|TRBJ1-5|TRBV19
TGTGCCAGTAGACCCGGGACAGGGGTTAGCAATCAGCCCCAGCATTTT
CASRPGTGVSNQPQHF
>NA|NA|TRBJ1-2|TRBV11-2
TGTGCCAGCAGCTTATATGGGGGCGACTATGGCTACACCTTC
CASSLYGGDYGYTF
>NA|once|TRBJ1-1|TRBV2
TGTGCCAGCAGTGGGGAGGGGGGCGCTGGGGTTGACACTGAAGCTTTCTTT
CASSGEGGAGVDTEAFF
>NA|NA|TRBJ1-1|TRBV27
TGTGCCAGCAGACGCAGCGGACGGGTCACTGAAGCTTTCTTT
CASRRSGRVTEAFF
>TRBD1|few|TRBJ1-4|TRBV19
TGTGCCAGTAACGACAGGGAGATCAGTGAAAAACTGTTTTTT
CASNDREISEKLFF
>TRBD1|NA|TRBJ1-2|TRBV2
TGTGCCAGCATCGGGACAGGGCTTGACTATGGCTACACCTTC
CASIGTGLDYGYTF
>NA|once|TRBJ2-7|TRBV5-1
TGCGCCAGCTCTGATAGGGCTTTGGGGTACGAGCAGTACTTC
CASSDRALGYEQYF
>NA|NA|TRBJ1-4|TRBV6-5
TGTGCCAGCAGCCCCTGGCCTGGAGAAAAACTGTTTTTT
CASSPWPGEKLFF
>NA|NA|TRBJ1-2|TRBV20-1
TGCAGTGCTGAAGGAGATGGCTACACCTTC
CSAEGDGYTF
>NA|NA|TRBJ2-6|TRBV5-6
TGTGCCAGCAGCTTGGGCTCTGGGGCCAACGTCCTGACTTTC
CASSLGSGANVLTF
>NA|NA|TRBJ1-1|TRBV19
TGTGCCAGTAGTAGAAGGGGCGAGATGAACACTGAAGCTTTCTTT
CASSRRGEMNTEAFF
>NA|NA|TRBJ1-1|TRBV6-5
TGTGCCAGCAGTTCCTTCGGACATACGAACACTGAAGCTTTCTTT
CASSSFGHTNTEAFF
>TRBD1|NA|TRBJ1-2|TRBV19
TGTGCCAGTAGTAGGGCGGGACAGGGGTCCTTGCCTATCTATGGCTACACCTTC
CASSRAGQGSLPIYGYTF
>TRBD2|NA|TRBJ2-5|TRBV5-6
TGTGCCAGCAGCACCGGACTAGCTTACACGGAGACCCAGTACTTC
CASSTGLAYTETQYF
>TRBD1|NA|TRBJ1-2|TRBV9
TGTGCCAGCAGCGCGGGGACAGCTAACTATGGCTACACCTTC
CASSAGTANYGYTF
>NA|once|TRBJ1-2|TRBV30
TGTGCCTGGAGCGGATATAGCTACACCTTC
CAWSGYSYTF
>NA|NA|TRBJ1-6|TRBV21-1
TGTGCCGGATACCCTAAGCTCAGTTTAAGCTCCTATAATTCACCCCTCCACTTT
CAGYPKLSLSSYNSPLHF
>NA|NA|TRBJ1-4|TRBV6-5
TGTGCCAGCAGTCCAAACTCTGAAAAACTGTTTTTT
CASSPNSEKLFF
>TRBD1|NA|TRBJ1-6|TRBV10-1
TGCGCCAGCAGCCCAGGACAGGGTCCCTCCTATTCACCCCTCCACTTT
CASSPGQGPSYSPLHF
>TRBD2|NA|TRBJ2-1|TRBV10-3
TGTGCCATCAGTGGGGGCGGGGGGCCAACCTACAATGAGCAGTTCTTC
CAISGGGGPTYNEQFF
>TRBD2|NA|TRBJ2-5|TRBV4-1
TGCGCCAGCAGCCGCGACACCTACCCCGGACTAGCGGACCAACAAGAGACCCAGTACTTC
CASSRDTYPGLADQQETQYF
>TRBD2|NA|TRBJ2-3|TRBV9
TGTGCCAGCAGCGTAGACAGCGGGGGGCGTGGCACAGATACGCAGTATTTT
CASSVDSGGRGTDTQYF
>NA|NA|TRBJ2-7|TRBV6-6
TGTGCCAGCAGGACCTTAACTGGACCTTTGTACTTC
CASRTLTGPLYF
>NA|NA|TRBJ1-4|TRBV6-1
TGTGCCAGCAGTCCTCTACAGGGTGCTAATGAAAAACTGTTTTTT
CASSPLQGANEKLFF
>NA|NA|TRBJ1-2|TRBV9
TGTGCCAGCAGCGTAGGGGTAGGGAACTATGGCTACACCTTC
CASSVGVGNYGYTF
>NA|NA|TRBJ1-6|TRBV6-5
TGTGCCAGCAGTCTCGGGTGGTCCTATAATTCACCCCTCCACTTT
CASSLGWSYNSPLHF
>NA|NA|TRBJ2-1|TRBV29-1
TGCAGCGGGTACGGGGACAATGAGCAGTTCTTC
CSGYGDNEQFF
>NA|NA|TRBJ1-1|TRBV4-1
TGCGCCAGCAGCCAAGAAGGCACCCTGAACACTGAAGCTTTCTTT
CASSQEGTLNTEAFF
>TRBD1|few|TRBJ1-2|TRBV6-5
TGTGCCAGCAGTTACGGGGGGACAGGTGACTATGGCTACACCTTC
CASSYGGTGDYGYTF
>TRBD1|NA|TRBJ1-6|TRBV10-3
TGTGCCATCAGTGAAACAGGGGGCGATTCACCCCTCCACTTT
CAISETGGDSPLHF
>TRBD1|once|TRBJ2-7|TRBV5-1
TGCGCCAGCAGCTGGATGGGGACAGACTACGAGCAGTACTTC
CASSWMGTDYEQYF
>NA|NA|TRBJ2-1|TRBV14
TGTGCCAGCAGCCCCCGTTACAGCTCCTACAATGAGCAGTTCTTC
CASSPRYSSYNEQFF
>NA|NA|TRBJ1-2|TRBV4-1
TGCGCCAGCAGCCAAGTCGACATGGGGTTTGCGAAATATGGCTACACCTTC
CASSQVDMGFAKYGYTF
>TRBD2|NA|TRBJ2-2|TRBV5-1
TGCGCCAGCAGCTTGGAGGGACTAGCGAGGAACACCGGGGAGCTGTTTTTT
CASSLEGLARNTGELFF
>TRBD1|NA|TRBJ1-4|TRBV6-1
TGTGCCAGCAACTCCGGGACAGGGAATGAAAAACTGTTTTTT
CASNSGTGNEKLFF
>NA|NA|TRBJ1-6|TRBV2
TGTGCCAGCAGTCCTGAAAGGGGGACCCTCCACTTT
CASSPERGTLHF
>NA|NA|TRBJ2-5|TRBV7-3
TGTGCCAGCAGCCTAGGGGGGGCCCAAGAGACCCAGTACTTC
CASSLGGAQETQYF
>TRBD1|NA|TRBJ1-2|TRBV13
TGTGCCAGCACCCCCCAGGGGGTTGGGGGCTACACCTTC
CASTPQGVGGYTF